Below are 26 T cell receptor beta chains sequenced from a single sample in a study of T-cell reconstitution after alpha-beta-depleted transplantation in children. The library targeted TCRbeta and was prepared with unique molecular identifiers. TCRdb analysed the PCR reads with MiXCR anew, one entry per CDR3 protein. The table includes approximately 980,000 distinct CDR3 sequences, 25% to 30% detected once. The specimen comprised PBMCs, mostly from graft donor cells, sampled 360 days after TCRalphabeta/CD19-depleted stem cell transplant. The receptors originated from a boy in the first two years of life who had a stem cell transplant for SCID, so the T cells may come from the graft donor.

A few counts support this clonotype. This rearrangement joins TRBV7-8 to TRBJ1-1; 8 nucleotides line up with TRBD1. V was pared by 0 bases and J by 6 bases, with 9 bases of the junction left unmatched. Looked up from germline, CDR1 is SGHVS and CDR2 is FQNEAQ. The CDR3 extends over 16 amino acids. In DNA, the CDR3 is TGTGCCAGCAGCTTAGCGCTCGGACAGGGTGCGCCTGAAGCTTTCTTT. Its translation is CASSLALGQGAPEAFF.

The table lists this clonotype with a few counts. The chain combines TRBV12-3 or TRBV12-4 with TRBJ2-7, with 13 bases that match TRBD2. Trimming at V came to 6 bases and at J to 3 bases, leaving 2 bases not matched to a gene. This CDR3 contains 14 residues. The chain's CDR3 is CASRLAGGLYEQYF. The CDR3 nucleotides read TGTGCCAGCAGACTAGCGGGGGGGCTCTACGAGCAGTACTTC.

This clonotype was counted only a few times. This sequence joins TRBV4-2 and TRBJ2-7; D possibly matches TRBD1 or TRBD2 (5 bases each). There are 13 residues in the CDR3. Looked up from germline, CDR1 is LGHNA and CDR2 is YNFKEQ. Trimming pared 3 bases from V and 2 bases from J, leaving 8 bases between. This CDR3 is CASSHTGPYEQYF. The CDR3 DNA reads as TGTGCCAGCAGCCATACGGGGCCCTACGAGCAGTACTTC.

This clonotype was detected a few times. This sequence joins TRBV6-5 and TRBJ2-7; TRBD1 might be the D (6 bases). Germline V CDR1 and CDR2: MNHEY, SVGAGI. Trimming left V 2 bases short and J 5 bases short, with 10 bases between. The CDR3 spans 13 residues. In nucleotides, the CDR3 is TGTGCCAGCAGTTACGGGGCAGGGGACGAGCAGTACTTC. It encodes CASSYGAGDEQYF.

Only a few counts were recorded for this clonotype. The chain couples TRBV6-5 to TRBJ1-1; the D gene is possibly TRBD1 (5 bases). The CDR3 is 14 residues long. V dropped 0 bases and J dropped 12 bases, with 17 bases sitting between them. The germline gives CDR1 MNHEY, CDR2 SVGAGI. CDR3 in amino acids: CASSYSQAWGGSFF. The CDR3 nucleotides read TGTGCCAGCAGTTACTCACAGGCCTGGGGAGGGTCTTTCTTT.

This chain joins TRBV10-3 and TRBJ2-1; D uncertain. The CDR3 spans 17 residues. CDR1 is ENHRY, CDR2 SYGVKD, per germline. The ends were cut back, 0 bases at V and 0 bases at J, with 12 bases in the middle. Here the CDR3 reads CAISESISQSSYNEQFF. In DNA, the CDR3 is TGTGCCATCAGTGAGTCGATCTCTCAGAGCTCCTACAATGAGCAGTTCTTC.

This clonotype showed up just a few times. The chain links TRBV12-3 or TRBV12-4 to TRBJ2-2; TRBD2 aligns across 7 bases. The CDR3 spans 15 residues. After removal of 8 bases from V and 4 bases from J, the junction contained 10 bases not matched to a gene. In DNA, the CDR3 is TGTGCCAGCGTAAGGCAAGCGGGGTCCACCGGGGAGCTGTTTTTT. It is translated as CASVRQAGSTGELFF.

This chain links TRBV20-1 with TRBJ2-7; the D gene is possibly TRBD2 (6 bases). V lost 5 bases and J lost 4, with 24 bases in between. The CDR3 totals 16 residues. CDR1 is DFQATT and CDR2 is SNEGSKA in the germline V gene (reference sequence). The CDR3: CSALTVGGPSGYEQYF. For the CDR3, the DNA is TGCAGTGCTTTGACGGTTGGAGGGCCCTCAGGGTACGAGCAGTACTTC.

The chain employs TRBV7-8 and TRBJ2-3; 9 bases line up with TRBD2. This CDR3 spans 18 amino acids. Germline CDR1 reads SGHVS; CDR2 reads FQNEAQ. Trimming cost V 1 base and J 5 bases; bases outside gene matches: 13. CDR3 residues: CASSLVSGAGGPRDTQYF. The CDR3 DNA is TGTGCCAGCAGCTTAGTCTCGGGGGCGGGAGGGCCTCGAGATACGCAGTATTTT.

This clonotype occurred a few times. CDR3 amino acids: CASSLAGSSGGVEETQYF. CDR3 DNA: TGCGCCAGCAGCTTGGCCGGTTCTTCTGGGGGGGTAGAAGAGACCCAGTACTTC. The V call is TRBV5-1, the J call TRBJ2-5; 7 positions match TRBD2. Germline CDR1 reads SGHRS; CDR2 reads YFSETQ. J was trimmed by 3 bases and V by 0 bases; bases with no gene match: 14. This CDR3 is 18 amino acids long.

The chain carries TRBV5-1 and TRBJ2-1, with 7 positions matching TRBD2. This CDR3 has 16 amino acids. Germline V gene lookup returns CDR1 SGHRS and CDR2 YFSETQ. With V trimmed by 0 bases and J by 4 bases, 7 bases remained unmatched. CDR3 amino acids: CASSLAGGRKYNEQFF. In nucleotides, the CDR3 is TGCGCCAGCAGCTTGGCCGGGGGGAGGAAATACAATGAGCAGTTCTTC. The complete variable domain, with remaining parts taken from reference TRBV5-1 and TRBJ2-1, reads KAGVTQTPRYLIKTRGQQVTLSCSPISGHRSVSWYQQTPGQGLQFLFEYFSETQRNKGNFPGRFSGRQFSNSRSEMNVSTLELGDSALYLCASSLAGGRKYNEQFFGPGTRLTVL.

CDR3 bases: TGTGCCACCAGCAGAGTGGGGACGAGGAATGAGCAGTTCTTC. Its translation: CATSRVGTRNEQFF. The chain recombines TRBV15 with TRBJ2-1; D assignment may be TRBD1 or TRBD2 (5 bases each). Germline V gene lookup returns CDR1 LNHNV and CDR2 YYDKDF (reference sequence). The CDR3 is 14 residues long. The V end was cut by 1 base, the J end by 7 bases, with 11 bases between.

This clonotype has a count of ten or more. The V call is TRBV7-8, the J call TRBJ2-5, with D uncertain. Germline V lookup: CDR1 SGHVS, CDR2 FQNEAQ. The ends were cut back, 7 bases at V and 5 bases at J, with 8 bases in the middle. The CDR3 has 11 residues. CDR3 protein: CASTGGETQYF. CDR3 nucleotide sequence: TGTGCCAGCACCGGTGGTGAGACCCAGTACTTC.

In regard to this clonotype: The junction departs from germline at one end; a sequencing error may be responsible. CDR3 DNA sequence: TGTACCAGCAGCGTAGGGGGCAGTTCTGGAAACACCATATATTTT. It is translated as CTSSVGGSSGNTIYF. The J gene is TRBJ1-3, the V gene TRBV9; TRBD1 matches 7 bases. Germline CDR1 and CDR2: SGDLS and YYNGEE. The length of the CDR3 is 15 residues.

This clonotype was seen a few times. This chain joins TRBV12-3 or TRBV12-4 and TRBJ2-1; no clear D gene. This CDR3 contains 15 residues. Trimming shortened V by 3 bases and J by 0 bases, and 9 bases separated the two germline ends. As DNA, the CDR3 is TGTGCCAGCAGTTTCGGCTGGAGCTCCTACAATGAGCAGTTCTTC. Residues: CASSFGWSSYNEQFF.

This clonotype has just a few counts. Sequence at one end of the junction differs from germline and may be a read error. The V call is TRBV4-3, the J call TRBJ2-3, with D perhaps TRBD2 (7 bases). This CDR3 comprises 15 residues. Germline V gene data show CDR1 as LGHNA and CDR2 as YSLEER. In nucleotides, the CDR3 is TGTGCCAGCAGCCAAGGGGGGGTTGGGACAGATACGCAGTATTTT. This codes for CASSQGGVGTDTQYF.

The chain is built from TRBV20-1 and TRBJ2-3; 10 positions agree with TRBD2. The CDR3 runs to 18 residues. V was clipped by 1 base and J by 1 base; unmatched bases: 11. CDR1 and CDR2 (germline): DFQATT, SNEGSKA (reference sequence). CDR3 nucleotides: TGCAGTGCTAGAGCACTAGCGGGGACACCAGATCGCACAGATACGCAGTATTTT. It specifies CSARALAGTPDRTDTQYF.

This clonotype was found a few times. The chain couples TRBV20-1 to TRBJ1-1; possible D gene TRBD1, 6 bases. Trimming cost V 1 base and J 1 base, with 10 bases left between them. CDR3 size: 14 residues. Per germline, CDR1 DFQATT and CDR2 SNEGSKA (reference sequence). Here the CDR3 reads CSARGMTGNTEAFF. The DNA for the CDR3 is TGCAGTGCTAGAGGGATGACAGGGAACACTGAAGCTTTCTTT.

The chain has TRBV15 and TRBJ2-1; weak D call: TRBD1 (6 bases). This CDR3 contains 14 residues. Looked up from germline, CDR1 is LNHNV and CDR2 is YYDKDF (reference sequence). Deletions cut 8 bases from V and 0 bases from J, with 11 bases between. The CDR3 is CATAGQSSYNEQFF. The CDR3 nucleotides read TGTGCCACCGCAGGACAGAGCTCCTACAATGAGCAGTTCTTC.

This clonotype has a handful of counts. The V gene is TRBV12-3 or TRBV12-4, the J gene TRBJ1-1, with D possibly being TRBD1 (6 bases). V was clipped by 5 bases and J by 3 bases, with 13 bases between them. This CDR3 comprises 14 residues. The CDR3 protein is CASSLTQGDTEAFF. CDR3 bases: TGTGCCAGCAGTCTCACACAGGGAGACACTGAAGCTTTCTTT.

This clonotype showed up just a few times. This chain connects TRBV20-1 to TRBJ2-5; D might be TRBD2 (5 bases). Trimming pared 3 bases from V and 4 bases from J, leaving 15 bases between. Per germline, CDR1 DFQATT and CDR2 SNEGSKA (reference sequence). There are 14 residues in the CDR3. CDR3 in DNA: TGCAGTGCTAGCGGGATGAGTTTTTTAGAGACCCAGTACTTC. This codes for CSASGMSFLETQYF.

The chain links TRBV12-3 or TRBV12-4 to TRBJ1-4; D remains ambiguous. This CDR3 spans 12 amino acids. Trimming cost V 7 bases and J 7 bases, with 10 bases left between them. The DNA for the CDR3 is TGTGCCAGCACAATGACGGGTGAAAAACTGTTTTTT. Translation gives CASTMTGEKLFF.

The chain recombines TRBV28 with TRBJ2-1; D perhaps matches TRBD2 (7 bases). The CDR3 is made up of 15 amino acids. V shed 6 bases and J shed 6 bases, with 18 bases lying between them. The germline V gene has CDR1 MDHEN and CDR2 SYDVKM. CDR3 amino acids: CASSPKGRGPNEQFF. In DNA, the CDR3 is TGTGCCAGCAGCCCTAAGGGGCGGGGGCCCAATGAGCAGTTCTTC.

CDR3 residues: CSVRQGLPQETQYF. CDR3 sequence (DNA): TGCAGCGTTCGACAGGGGCTCCCCCAAGAGACCCAGTACTTC. The chain couples TRBV29-1 to TRBJ2-5; 8 bases agree with TRBD1. The junction had 6 bases not matched to a gene; V was cut back by 5 bases and J by 1 base. From germline, CDR1 is SQVTM and CDR2 ANQGSEA. CDR3 length: 14 amino acids.

The gene calls are TRBV12-3 or TRBV12-4 and TRBJ1-5; no definite D call. Trimming stripped 1 base from V and 0 bases from J, with 10 bases between. The CDR3 contains 16 residues. CDR3: CASSLGPDSSNQPQHF. The CDR3 DNA is TGTGCCAGCAGTTTAGGGCCAGATTCTAGCAATCAGCCCCAGCATTTT.

The chain links TRBV20-1 to TRBJ1-5; tentatively, D is TRBD1 (5 bases). The CDR3 has 16 residues. Trimming shortened V by 2 bases and J by 4 bases, and 18 bases separated the two germline ends. CDR1 and CDR2 from the germline V gene are DFQATT and SNEGSKA (reference sequence). Here the CDR3 reads CSARSPRGRPNQPQHF. The CDR3 DNA sequence: TGCAGTGCTAGATCGCCCCGGGGCAGGCCTAATCAGCCCCAGCATTTT.